The TCR beta chain described here comes from a study of cytomegalovirus exposure and HLA in healthy donors. Germline CDR1 is KGHSH and CDR2 is LQKENI. This CDR3 is 16 amino acids long. Trimming at V came to 1 base and at J to 10 bases, leaving 9 bases not matched to a gene. Assay used: immunoSEQ multiplex PCR; TCRdb lists only in-frame clones, some missing. The sample lists 120,000 to 150,000 clones; approximately 86% were seen once. The genes are TRBV18 and TRBJ1-6; 8 positions match TRBD1. The clonotype comes from a man aged 18-30 years in good health and CMV-seropositive. The sample taken for sequencing was PBMCs. CDR3: CASSPQPPGGGSPLHF. CDR3 coding DNA: TGTGCCAGCTCACCACAACCCCCAGGGGGCGGCTCACCCCTCCACTTT.